This T cell receptor (beta chain) was recovered during a study of blood T cell repertoires in COVID-19. TCRdb keeps only in-frame clones here, not all; method: immunoSEQ multiplex PCR. The sample has 300,000 to 350,000 clones, about nine tenths seen once. CDR3 length equals 14 residues. Per the germline V gene, CDR1 is MDHEN and CDR2 is SYDVKM. The V gene end was trimmed by 5 bases and the J gene end by 4 bases; junction bases not matched to a gene: 6. The rearrangement joins TRBV28 to TRBJ1-1; 8 bases are shared with TRBD1. The clonotype was recovered from a woman aged 25 to 45 who had been exposed to COVID-19. Material for sequencing was PBMCs or T cells enriched from blood (not recorded which). Here the CDR3 reads CASSPQDRVTEAFF. CDR3 bases: TGTGCCAGCAGTCCCCAGGACAGGGTCACTGAAGCTTTCTTT.